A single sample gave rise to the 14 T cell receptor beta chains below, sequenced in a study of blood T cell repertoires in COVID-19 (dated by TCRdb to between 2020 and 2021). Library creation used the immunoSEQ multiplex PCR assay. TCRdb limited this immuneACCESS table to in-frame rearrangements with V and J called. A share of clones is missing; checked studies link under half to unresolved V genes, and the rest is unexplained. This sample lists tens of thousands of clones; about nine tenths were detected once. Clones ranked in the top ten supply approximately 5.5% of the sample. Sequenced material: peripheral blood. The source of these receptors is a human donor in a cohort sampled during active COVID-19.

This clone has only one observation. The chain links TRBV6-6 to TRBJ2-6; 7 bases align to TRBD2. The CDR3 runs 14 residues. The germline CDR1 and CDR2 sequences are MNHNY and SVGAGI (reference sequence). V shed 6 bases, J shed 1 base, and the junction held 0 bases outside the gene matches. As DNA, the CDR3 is TGTGCCAGCAGGGGGGGGTCTGGGGCCAACGTCCTGACTTTC. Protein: CASRGGSGANVLTF.

CDR3 bases: TGTGCCACCAGCAGAGAGTTTGCGGGAGCCCCCTACGAGCAGTACTTC. This encodes CATSREFAGAPYEQYF. The chain has TRBV15 and TRBJ2-7; TRBD2 matches at 7 bases. Germline CDR1 is LNHNV and CDR2 is YYDKDF (reference sequence). The CDR3 loop spans 16 amino acids. Unmatched junction bases numbered 7, after V lost 0 bases and J lost 2 bases.

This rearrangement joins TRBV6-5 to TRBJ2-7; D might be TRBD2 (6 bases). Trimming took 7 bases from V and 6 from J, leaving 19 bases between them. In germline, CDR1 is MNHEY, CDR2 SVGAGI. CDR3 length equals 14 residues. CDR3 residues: CASTAGPEGSEQYF. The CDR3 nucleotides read TGTGCCAGCACTGCAGGGCCGGAGGGCTCCGAGCAGTACTTC.

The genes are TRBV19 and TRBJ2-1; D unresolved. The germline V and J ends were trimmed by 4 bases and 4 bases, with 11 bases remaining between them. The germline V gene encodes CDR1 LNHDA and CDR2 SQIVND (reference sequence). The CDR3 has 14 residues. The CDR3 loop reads CASSTPGRYNEQFF. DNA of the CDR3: TGTGCCAGTAGTACCCCCGGCAGGTACAATGAGCAGTTCTTC.

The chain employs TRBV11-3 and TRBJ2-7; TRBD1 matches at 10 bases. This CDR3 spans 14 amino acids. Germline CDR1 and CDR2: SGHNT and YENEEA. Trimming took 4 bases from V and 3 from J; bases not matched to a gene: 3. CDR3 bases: TGTGCCAGCAGCTCGAGGGACAGGGGCTACGAGCAGTACTTC. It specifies CASSSRDRGYEQYF.

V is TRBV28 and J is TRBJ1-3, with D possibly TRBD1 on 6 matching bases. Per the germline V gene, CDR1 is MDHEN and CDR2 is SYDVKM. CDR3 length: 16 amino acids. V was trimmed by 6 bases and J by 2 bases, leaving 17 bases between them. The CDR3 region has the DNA TGTGCCAGCAGACCATTTTCAGGGGTCCCTGGAAACACCATATATTTT. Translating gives CASRPFSGVPGNTIYF.

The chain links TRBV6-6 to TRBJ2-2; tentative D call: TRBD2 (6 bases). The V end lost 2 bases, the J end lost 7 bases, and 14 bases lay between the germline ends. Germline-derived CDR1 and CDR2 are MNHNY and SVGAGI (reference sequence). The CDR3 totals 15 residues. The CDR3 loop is CASSYLGPGGGELFF. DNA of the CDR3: TGTGCCAGCAGTTACCTCGGCCCCGGGGGCGGGGAGCTGTTTTTT.

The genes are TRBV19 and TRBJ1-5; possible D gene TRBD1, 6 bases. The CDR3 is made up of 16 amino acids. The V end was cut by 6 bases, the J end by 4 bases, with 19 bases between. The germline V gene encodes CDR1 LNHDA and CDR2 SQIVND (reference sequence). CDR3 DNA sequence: TGTGCCAGTAGCTCCCTCCTGCTACAGGGTAATCAGCCCCAGCATTTT. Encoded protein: CASSSLLLQGNQPQHF.

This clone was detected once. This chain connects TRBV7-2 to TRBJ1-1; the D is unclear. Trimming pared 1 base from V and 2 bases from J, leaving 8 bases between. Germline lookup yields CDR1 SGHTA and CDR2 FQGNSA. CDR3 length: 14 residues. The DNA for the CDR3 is TGTGCCAGCAGCTTAGTCCAGGCCAACACTGAAGCTTTCTTT. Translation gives CASSLVQANTEAFF. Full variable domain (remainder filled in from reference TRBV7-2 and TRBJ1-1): GAGVSQSPSNKVTEKGKDVELRCDPISGHTALYWYRQSLGQGLEFLIYFQGNSAPDKSGLPSDRFSAERTGGSVSTLTIQRTQQEDSAVYLCASSLVQANTEAFFGQGTRLTVV.

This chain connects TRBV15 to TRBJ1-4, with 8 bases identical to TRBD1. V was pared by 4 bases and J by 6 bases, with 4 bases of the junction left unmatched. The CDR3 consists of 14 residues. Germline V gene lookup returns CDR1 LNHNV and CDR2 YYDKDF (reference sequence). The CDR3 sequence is CATSTDRADEKLFF. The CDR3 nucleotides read TGTGCCACCAGCACGGACAGGGCTGATGAAAAACTGTTTTTT.

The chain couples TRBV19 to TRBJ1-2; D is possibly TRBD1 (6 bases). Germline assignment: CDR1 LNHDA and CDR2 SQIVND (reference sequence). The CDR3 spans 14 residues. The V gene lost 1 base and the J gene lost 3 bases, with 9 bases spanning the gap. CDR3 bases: TGTGCCAGTAGTATAGTTCGGACAGACTATGGCTACACCTTC. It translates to CASSIVRTDYGYTF.

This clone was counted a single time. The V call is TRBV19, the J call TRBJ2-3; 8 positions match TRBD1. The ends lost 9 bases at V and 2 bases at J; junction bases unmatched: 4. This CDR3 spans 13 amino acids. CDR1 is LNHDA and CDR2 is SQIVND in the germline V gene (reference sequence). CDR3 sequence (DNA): TGTGCCAGCGGACAGGGTTTCACAGATACGCAGTATTTT. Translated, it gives CASGQGFTDTQYF.

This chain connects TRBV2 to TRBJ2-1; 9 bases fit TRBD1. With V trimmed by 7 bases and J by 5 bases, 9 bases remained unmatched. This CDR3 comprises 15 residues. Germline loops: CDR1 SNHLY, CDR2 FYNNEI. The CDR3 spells CASILTGGFDNEQFF. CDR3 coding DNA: TGTGCCAGCATTTTGACAGGGGGTTTCGACAATGAGCAGTTCTTC.

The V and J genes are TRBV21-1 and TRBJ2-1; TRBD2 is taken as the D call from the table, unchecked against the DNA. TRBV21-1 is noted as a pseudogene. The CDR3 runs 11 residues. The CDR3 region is CARGLHNEQFF. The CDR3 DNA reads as TGTGCCAGGGGACTACACAATGAGCAGTTCTTC.